These T cell receptor beta chains were read from a single sample in a study of blood T cell repertoires in COVID-19. Sequenced by immunoSEQ multiplex PCR; TCRdb stores in-frame clones only, minus some. Altogether some 300,000 clones are present, about nine tenths being singletons, with the ten largest covering almost 9.5%. Sequenced material: PBMCs or T cells enriched from blood (not recorded which). These receptor sequences come from a woman in her twenties or thirties who had recovered from COVID-19. CDR3s include the opening cysteine and the closing phenylalanine or tryptophan. Each record gives: J gene, V gene, CDR3 protein.

j_call: TRBJ1-4; v_call: TRBV7-9; cdr3_aa: CASSTTLGTGDEKLFF
j_call: TRBJ2-1; v_call: TRBV5-1; cdr3_aa: CASSFDLREILYNEQFF
j_call: TRBJ1-1; v_call: TRBV19; cdr3_aa: CASSQTGTTEAFF
j_call: TRBJ1-2; v_call: TRBV6-6; cdr3_aa: CASSPNTYRISNYGYTF
j_call: TRBJ1-1; v_call: TRBV4-3; cdr3_aa: CASSQDQSSVGEDEAFF
j_call: TRBJ2-7; v_call: TRBV9; cdr3_aa: CASSVDLGLAYEQYF
j_call: TRBJ1-1; v_call: TRBV7-6; cdr3_aa: CASSLYDSPNTEAFF
j_call: TRBJ1-1; v_call: TRBV5-1; cdr3_aa: CASSPKTDNTEAFF
j_call: TRBJ2-1; v_call: TRBV6-1; cdr3_aa: CASSAGLAGTPSYNEQFF
j_call: TRBJ2-1; v_call: TRBV11-2; cdr3_aa: CASTPTVSSYNEQFF
j_call: TRBJ2-7; v_call: TRBV6-5; cdr3_aa: CASSYGGPNVDYEQYF
j_call: TRBJ2-7; v_call: TRBV6-2/TRBV6-3; cdr3_aa: CASSYNLANYEQYF
j_call: TRBJ1-1; v_call: TRBV27; cdr3_aa: CASSFTQGPNTEAFF
j_call: TRBJ2-3; v_call: TRBV7-6; cdr3_aa: CASSFFENTDTQYF
j_call: TRBJ2-2; v_call: TRBV4-1; cdr3_aa: CASSQGATGELFF
j_call: TRBJ2-5; v_call: TRBV7-2; cdr3_aa: CASSIPGREYQETQYF
j_call: TRBJ2-7; v_call: TRBV2; cdr3_aa: CASSASVGGGTYEQYF
j_call: TRBJ1-1; v_call: TRBV6-6; cdr3_aa: CASSYLGQGANTEAFF
j_call: TRBJ2-2; v_call: TRBV10-3; cdr3_aa: CAINQRETGELFF
j_call: TRBJ2-7; v_call: TRBV4-2; cdr3_aa: CASSQATGSDEQYF
j_call: TRBJ2-3; v_call: TRBV7-9; cdr3_aa: CASSLAQGRFPDTQYF
j_call: TRBJ2-3; v_call: TRBV5-6; cdr3_aa: CASSLYPDTQYF
j_call: TRBJ1-1; v_call: TRBV30; cdr3_aa: CAWKVGQGSTEAFF
j_call: TRBJ2-5; v_call: TRBV5-1; cdr3_aa: CASSLSAGGETQYF
j_call: TRBJ2-3; v_call: TRBV7-6; cdr3_aa: CASSLGQGGTDTQYF
j_call: TRBJ1-2; v_call: TRBV6-5; cdr3_aa: CASSPGLSHGYTF
j_call: TRBJ2-7; v_call: TRBV27; cdr3_aa: CATQGLLSYEQYF
j_call: TRBJ2-7; v_call: TRBV5-1; cdr3_aa: CASSLVGQNYEQYF
j_call: TRBJ2-7; v_call: TRBV19; cdr3_aa: CASSSAGTSGREQYF
j_call: TRBJ2-1; v_call: TRBV5-6; cdr3_aa: CASSLWRGTYNEQFF
j_call: TRBJ1-2; v_call: TRBV14; cdr3_aa: CASSQDRQVRGYTF
j_call: TRBJ2-1; v_call: TRBV2; cdr3_aa: CASRAGTSTNEQFF
j_call: TRBJ1-2; v_call: TRBV19; cdr3_aa: CASSSQGYAYGYTF
j_call: TRBJ2-5; v_call: TRBV4-2; cdr3_aa: CASSQVGRGQETQYF
j_call: TRBJ2-3; v_call: TRBV7-2; cdr3_aa: CASLAAPSTDTQYF
j_call: TRBJ1-5; v_call: TRBV6-5; cdr3_aa: CASSYEMGRPQHF
j_call: TRBJ1-2; v_call: TRBV4-1; cdr3_aa: CASSQAGGINYGYTF
j_call: TRBJ2-2; v_call: TRBV5-1; cdr3_aa: CASSFPLAGGSGSTGELFF
j_call: TRBJ1-2; v_call: TRBV10-3; cdr3_aa: CAISVSYPGGYTF
j_call: TRBJ1-2; v_call: TRBV28; cdr3_aa: CASRPSLGQGFYGYTF
j_call: TRBJ1-5; v_call: TRBV18; cdr3_aa: CASLPTPPGQGYQPQHF
j_call: TRBJ1-5; v_call: TRBV19; cdr3_aa: CASSPLLITGGDSNQPQHF
j_call: TRBJ2-1; v_call: TRBV3-1/TRBV3-2; cdr3_aa: CASSQDTASGSYNEQFF
j_call: TRBJ1-2; v_call: TRBV2; cdr3_aa: CASSRDSSYGYTF
j_call: TRBJ2-7; v_call: TRBV5-1; cdr3_aa: CASSLAASGPLEQYF
j_call: TRBJ2-7; v_call: TRBV21-1; cdr3_aa: CASSGADIAYEQYF
j_call: TRBJ2-3; v_call: TRBV4-1; cdr3_aa: CASSQEREFTDTQYF
j_call: TRBJ2-7; v_call: TRBV5-4; cdr3_aa: CASRTTGTGLHSYEQYF